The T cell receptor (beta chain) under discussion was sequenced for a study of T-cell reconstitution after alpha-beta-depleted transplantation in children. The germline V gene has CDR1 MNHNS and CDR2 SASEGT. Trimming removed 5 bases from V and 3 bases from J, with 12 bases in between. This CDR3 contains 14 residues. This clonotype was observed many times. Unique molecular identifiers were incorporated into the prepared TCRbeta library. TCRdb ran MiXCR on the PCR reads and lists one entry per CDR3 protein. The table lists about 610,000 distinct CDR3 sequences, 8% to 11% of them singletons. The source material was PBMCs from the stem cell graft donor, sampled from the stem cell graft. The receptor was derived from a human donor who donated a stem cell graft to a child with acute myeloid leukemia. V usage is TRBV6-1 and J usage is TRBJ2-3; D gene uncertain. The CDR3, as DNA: TGTGCCAGCAGTCAAGGGCGTGGGACAGATACGCAGTATTTT. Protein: CASSQGRGTDTQYF.